This T cell receptor beta chain was sequenced in a study of tumor-infiltrating lymphocytes in primary liver carcinoma. Synthesis of TCR beta cDNA was carried out from 500 ng total RNA with a constant-region primer. A slightly modified ARM-PCR protocol with three nested multiplex PCR rounds produced these TCR beta libraries. Use of TRBV1-TRBV30 forward primers with a C-beta reverse primer characterized the first two PCR rounds, which lasted around 9 cycles each. TCRdb ran MiXCR on the multiplex PCR reads and lists one entry per CDR3 protein. Here the sample spans about 200,000 distinct CDR3 sequences, less than 65% being singletons. Trimming shortened V by 1 base and J by 5 bases, and 10 bases separated the two germline ends. Looked up from germline, CDR1 is SGHNT and CDR2 is YYREEE (reference sequence). There are 14 residues in the CDR3. Researchers drew blood RNA from unsorted whole blood and extracted germline DNA as well.

This clonotype was recorded a few times. Sequences were obtained from peripheral blood. This receptor was identified in a woman aged 60 to 75 with primary liver carcinoma and hepatitis B virus infection. This chain uses TRBV5-4 with TRBJ2-1; tentatively, D is TRBD1 (6 bases). The CDR3 sequence is CASSLKTGNNEQFF. CDR3 nucleotides: TGTGCCAGCAGCTTGAAAACAGGGAACAATGAGCAGTTCTTC.